A selection of T cell receptor beta chains follows, all from one sample in a study of preoperative IRX-2 immunotherapy in early breast cancer. Clones were read by immunoSEQ multiplex PCR, and TCRdb kept only the in-frame ones, dropping some. The sample includes over 20,000 clones, roughly four fifths of them seen just once. Sequenced material: lymph node tissue, taken after IRX-2 immunotherapy. These TCRs come from a human donor with breast cancer. Each CDR3 is given with its conserved first and last residue. Each record gives: J gene, V gene, D gene, clone size, CDR3 protein, CDR3 DNA. D genes are given only for firm matches. Clone size is not always given. Where it is, it says once, few, many or a class for expanded clones.

TRBJ1-2 | TRBV11-3 | TRBD1 | NA | CASSRTGTGPYYGYTF | TGTGCCAGCAGCCGAACCGGGACAGGGCCCTATTACGGCTACACCTTC
TRBJ2-5 | TRBV30 | NA | NA | CACVDSKETQYF | TGTGCCTGCGTAGACAGTAAAGAGACCCAGTACTTC
TRBJ1-3 | TRBV18 | NA | NA | CASSPVSGNTIYF | TGTGCCAGCTCACCGGTCTCTGGAAACACCATATATTTT
TRBJ1-5 | TRBV19 | NA | NA | CASKYGVGQPQHF | TGTGCCAGTAAATATGGGGTGGGTCAGCCCCAGCATTTT
TRBJ2-3 | TRBV11-1 | TRBD2 | NA | CASSFGSSGGADTQYF | TGTGCCAGCAGCTTCGGGTCTAGCGGGGGAGCAGATACGCAGTATTTT
TRBJ1-3 | TRBV6-8 | NA | NA | CASMGLPLGNTIYF | TGTGCCAGCATGGGACTCCCGCTCGGAAACACCATATATTTT
TRBJ1-2 | TRBV7-8 | NA | NA | CASSRAEGYGYTF | TGTGCCAGCAGCCGTGCCGAGGGGTATGGCTACACCTTC
TRBJ1-3 | TRBV6-9 | TRBD1 | NA | CASSARTGGSLSGNTIYF | TGTGCCAGCAGTGCCAGGACAGGGGGCTCTCTCTCTGGAAACACCATATATTTT
TRBJ1-3 | TRBV15 | NA | NA | CATSRTTDRISGNTIYF | TGTGCCACCAGCAGGACTACAGACAGGATCTCTGGAAACACCATATATTTT
TRBJ1-2 | TRBV28 | NA | NA | CASHSGPIDYGYTF | TGTGCCAGCCACTCAGGACCGATCGACTATGGCTACACCTTC
TRBJ2-1 | TRBV11-3 | TRBD2 | NA | CASSPSGGFTYNEQFF | TGTGCCAGCAGCCCGTCGGGGGGGTTTACCTACAATGAGCAGTTCTTC
TRBJ1-4 | TRBV25-1 | NA | few | CASSSGDEKLFF | TGTGCCAGCAGTTCGGGTGATGAAAAACTGTTTTTT
TRBJ1-1 | TRBV11-3 | NA | NA | CASSHTGWNTEAFF | TGTGCCAGCAGCCATACAGGGTGGAACACTGAAGCTTTCTTT
TRBJ1-1 | TRBV5-1 | NA | NA | CASSLEVGITEAFF | TGCGCCAGCAGCTTGGAAGTGGGAATCACTGAAGCTTTCTTT
TRBJ1-1 | TRBV6-8 | NA | few | CASSLGGIVVEAFF | TGTGCCAGCAGTCTAGGGGGGATCGTGGTTGAAGCTTTCTTT
TRBJ2-1 | TRBV10-3 | NA | NA | CAISDRGIYNEQFF | TGTGCCATCAGTGACAGGGGTATTTACAATGAGCAGTTCTTC
TRBJ1-4 | TRBV29-1 | NA | once | CSVGGGATNEKLFF | TGCAGCGTTGGGGGCGGTGCAACTAATGAAAAACTGTTTTTT
TRBJ1-3 | TRBV5-1 | TRBD1 | NA | CASSTGQGALSGNTIYF | TGCGCCAGCAGCACTGGACAGGGGGCCCTCTCTGGAAACACCATATATTTT
TRBJ1-2 | TRBV19 | NA | few | CASSTGRTNYGYTF | TGTGCCAGTAGTACCGGACGGACTAACTATGGCTACACCTTC
TRBJ2-2 | TRBV6-8 | NA | NA | CASRRTENTGELFF | TGTGCCAGCAGAAGGACTGAGAACACCGGGGAGCTGTTTTTT
TRBJ1-5 | TRBV30 | NA | NA | CAWSGQGFNQPQHF | TGTGCCTGGAGTGGGCAAGGGTTCAATCAGCCCCAGCATTTT
TRBJ1-5 | TRBV19 | TRBD1 | NA | CASTQDRDGNQPQHF | TGTGCCAGTACTCAAGACAGGGACGGCAATCAGCCCCAGCATTTT
TRBJ1-4 | TRBV7-7 | NA | NA | CASSLDWGPNEKLFF | TGTGCCAGCAGCTTAGATTGGGGTCCTAATGAAAAACTGTTTTTT
TRBJ2-7 | TRBV25-1 | TRBD1 | NA | CASGQGSYEQYF | TGTGCCAGTGGACAGGGGAGCTACGAGCAGTACTTC
TRBJ2-1 | TRBV5-1 | NA | once | CASSLGRGPQGEQFF | TGCGCCAGCAGCTTGGGGCGGGGGCCTCAGGGGGAGCAGTTCTTC
TRBJ1-1 | TRBV6-8 | NA | few | CASSYSQGGRAFF | TGTGCCAGCAGTTACAGTCAGGGCGGGAGGGCTTTCTTT
TRBJ2-3 | TRBV5-1 | TRBD2 | NA | CASSPRGGTDTQYF | TGCGCCAGCAGCCCCCGGGGGGGCACAGATACGCAGTATTTT
TRBJ2-7 | TRBV6-9 | NA | NA | CASTRGGSYEQYF | TGTGCCAGCACGAGGGGGGGATCCTACGAGCAGTACTTC
TRBJ1-1 | TRBV29-1 | TRBD1 | NA | CSVGTGRNNEAFF | TGCAGCGTTGGGACAGGGCGCAACAATGAAGCTTTCTTT
TRBJ1-2 | TRBV6-8 | NA | NA | CASSYSGRYGYTF | TGTGCCAGCAGTTACTCGGGGCGGTATGGCTACACCTTC
TRBJ2-5 | TRBV18 | NA | NA | CASSQGLRQETQYF | TGTGCCAGCTCACAGGGCCTGCGACAAGAGACCCAGTACTTC
TRBJ2-1 | TRBV6-8 | NA | NA | CASSFTGWAYNEQFF | TGTGCCAGCAGTTTCACCGGTTGGGCTTACAATGAGCAGTTCTTC
TRBJ1-3 | TRBV11-3 | TRBD1 | once | CASSHRGSGNTIYF | TGTGCCAGCAGCCACAGGGGTTCAGGAAACACCATATATTTT
TRBJ1-1 | TRBV18 | NA | NA | CASSPETSWSQAFF | TGTGCCAGCTCACCAGAAACAAGTTGGAGCCAAGCTTTCTTT
TRBJ1-3 | TRBV28 | NA | few | CASHEGVSGNTIYF | TGTGCCAGCCACGAAGGAGTAAGTGGAAACACCATATATTTT
TRBJ1-4 | TRBV14 | NA | few | CASSLSDSPENEKLFF | TGTGCCAGCAGCCTTTCGGATAGTCCCGAGAATGAAAAACTGTTTTTT
TRBJ1-5 | TRBV6-9 | TRBD1 | NA | CASNGWEGQGRVNQPQHF | TGTGCCAGCAACGGATGGGAGGGACAGGGAAGGGTCAATCAGCCCCAGCATTTT
TRBJ1-2 | TRBV6-8 | TRBD1 | NA | CASSAFWDSRRGYTF | TGTGCCAGCAGTGCCTTCTGGGACAGCCGTAGGGGCTACACCTTC